This T cell receptor beta chain comes out of a study of control samples from healthy donors and cancer patients. This CDR3 is built from 14 residues. Between the trimmed V and J ends, which lost 5 bases and 1 base, there was a span of 9 bases. Germline V gene sequence: CDR1 SNHLY, CDR2 FYNNEI. Clones were read by immunoSEQ multiplex PCR, and TCRdb kept only the in-frame ones, dropping some. The sample includes more than 100,000 clones, approximately 89% seen only once; the top ten take over 6.5%. Sequencing was carried out using PBMCs. The V call is TRBV2, the J call TRBJ1-3; D is unclear. The sequence was collected from a man aged 45-60 years with head and neck cancer. CDR3: CASSPSISGNTIYF. The DNA for the CDR3 is TGTGCCAGCAGTCCCAGTATATCTGGAAACACCATATATTTT.